This TCR beta chain was recovered during a study of metastatic and nonmetastatic thyroid tumors. Overall study context: The study looked at repertoires side by side in blood and in tumor or nodule tissue from malignant and benign thyroid patients.

Original methodology: A distant-metastasis classifier for papillary thyroid cancer was built using CDR3 differences across clinicopathological groups. TCRdb recomputed clones from the PCR reads via MiXCR. The V and J calls shown here were made by TCRdb, not taken from the authors' results. This sample has about 26,000 clones; approximately 15% occur once, and the top ten carry approximately 3.4%. Germline V gene sequence: CDR1 LNHNV, CDR2 YYDKDF (reference sequence). V lost 0 bases and J 4 bases, leaving 7 bases between the germline ends. The CDR3 length is 14 residues. The table lists this clone with many counts. Its antigen is still unknown. Study results and caveats: Versus benign nodules, malignant thyroid tumors reportedly had significantly higher TCR beta diversity, in blood and tumor.

Every patient was untreated before thyroid surgery. This receptor was taken from a female donor with papillary thyroid cancer or a benign thyroid nodule (not recorded which). Some clones in this sample may be carry-over from other donors' samples. The chain uses TRBV15 and TRBJ1-5; no definite D call. The sample was blood. This CDR3 is CATSRDRYNQPQHF. The CDR3 DNA reads TGTGCCACCAGCAGAGACAGGTATAATCAGCCCCAGCATTTT.